The 18 T cell receptor beta chains reported below all come from one sample, sequenced in a study of cytomegalovirus exposure and HLA in healthy donors. This table comes from immunoSEQ multiplex PCR, and its TCRdb copy is limited to in-frame clones, with some not included. The sample has some 130,000 clones, 75% to 90% seen once. Input material: PBMCs. These receptors all come from a woman aged 18 to 35 in good health and CMV-seronegative.

The chain combines TRBV6-5 with TRBJ2-2; the match to TRBD2 covers 10 bases. The J segment lost 7 bases and the V segment lost 6 bases, leaving 8 bases of the junction unmatched. The CDR3 has 15 residues. Germline CDR1 and CDR2: MNHEY and SVGAGI. The CDR3 nucleotides are TGTGCCAGCAGAGAGAGCGGGGGGGCTGTCGGGGAGCTGTTTTTT. Its translation is CASRESGGAVGELFF.

The chain is built from TRBV7-6 and TRBJ2-7; a possible D gene is TRBD1 (6 bases). V was shortened by 5 bases and J by 0 bases, with 11 bases between the two germline ends. CDR3 length equals 14 residues. Germline V gene data show CDR1 as SGHVS and CDR2 as FNYEAQ. CDR3: CASSPQQGSYEQYF. The CDR3 nucleotides read TGTGCCAGCAGCCCCCAACAGGGCTCCTACGAGCAGTACTTC.

The J gene is TRBJ1-6, the V gene TRBV10-1; no firm D call. The germline V gene has CDR1 WNHNN and CDR2 SYGVQD (reference sequence). The CDR3 extends over 14 amino acids. Trimming took off 6 bases at V and 7 bases at J, with 13 bases between the two ends. The CDR3 region has the DNA TGCGCCAGCAGCCGAGGACTGAACAATTCACCCCTCCACTTT. The encoded protein is CASSRGLNNSPLHF.

The V gene is TRBV7-8, the J gene TRBJ1-5; D is ambiguous. V was clipped by 3 bases and J by 7 bases, with 22 bases between them. The CDR3 runs 17 residues. Germline V CDR1 and CDR2: SGHVS, FQNEAQ. CDR3 in amino acids: CASSFLGSREIGQPQHF. In DNA, the CDR3 is TGTGCCAGCAGCTTCCTCGGGAGTAGGGAAATAGGGCAGCCCCAGCATTTT.

This chain uses TRBV7-9 with TRBJ1-2, with 10 bases aligning to TRBD1. Germline V gene sequence: CDR1 SEHNR, CDR2 FQNEAQ (reference sequence). Unmatched junction bases numbered 4, after V lost 4 bases and J lost 2 bases. CDR3 length equals 15 residues. The CDR3 loop is CASSSVDRGNYGYTF. DNA of the CDR3: TGTGCCAGCAGCTCAGTGGACAGGGGGAACTATGGCTACACCTTC.

V and J are TRBV9 and TRBJ2-1; 7 bases match TRBD2. CDR3 length equals 18 residues. Per germline, CDR1 SGDLS and CDR2 YYNGEE. V dropped 4 bases and J dropped 0; count of bases not matched to a gene: 13. CDR3 in amino acids: CASSPTPLWGGSYNEQFF. CDR3 sequence (DNA): TGTGCCAGCAGCCCAACCCCCTTATGGGGGGGCTCCTACAATGAGCAGTTCTTC.

V usage is TRBV7-9 and J usage is TRBJ1-1; the match to TRBD1 covers 7 bases. Trimming at V came to 1 base and at J to 11 bases, leaving 25 bases not matched to a gene. CDR1 and CDR2 (germline): SEHNR, FQNEAQ (reference sequence). This CDR3 has 19 amino acids. This CDR3 reads CASSLGPRTGFINGASAFF. In DNA form, the CDR3 reads TGTGCCAGCAGCTTAGGTCCCCGGACAGGATTTATCAATGGGGCGAGCGCTTTCTTT.

This clone has a single count. The CDR3: CASSWTSGTDTQYF. CDR3 DNA sequence: TGTGCCAGCAGCTGGACTAGCGGCACAGATACGCAGTATTTT. The rearrangement joins TRBV7-3 to TRBJ2-3, with 9 bases aligning to TRBD2. The CDR3 loop spans 14 amino acids. J gave up 1 base and V 4 bases, and 0 bases lay outside the gene matches. Germline V CDR1 and CDR2: SGHTA, FQGTGA. The full variable domain, with the rest looked up from reference TRBV7-3 and TRBJ2-3, is GAGVSQTPSNKVTEKGKYVELRCDPISGHTALYWYRQSLGQGPEFLIYFQGTGAADDSGLPNDRFFAVRPEGSVSTLKIQRTERGDSAVYLCASSWTSGTDTQYFGPGTRLTVL.

This rearrangement joins TRBV6-6 to TRBJ1-3; no firm D call. The CDR3 has 15 amino acids. The V gene lost 1 base and the J gene lost 0 bases, with 7 bases spanning the gap. CDR1 and CDR2 from the germline V gene are MNHNY and SVGAGI (reference sequence). This chain's CDR3 is CASSYLQNSGNTIYF. The CDR3 DNA is TGTGCCAGCAGTTACTTACAAAACTCTGGAAACACCATATATTTT.

In its sample, this clone was seen once. The rearrangement uses TRBV5-6 and TRBJ2-5; 9 bases are a match to TRBD2. Germline values: CDR1 SGHDT, CDR2 YYEEEE. The CDR3 has 17 residues. V lost 2 bases to trimming and J lost 1 base; unmatched junction nucleotides: 9. The CDR3 region has the DNA TGTGCCAGCAGCTTTGGCGGGCTAGCGGGGACCCAAGAGACCCAGTACTTC. Protein: CASSFGGLAGTQETQYF.

Only one count was recorded for this clone. The chain employs TRBV10-3 and TRBJ1-5; 8 nucleotides line up with TRBD1. Germline V gene sequence: CDR1 ENHRY, CDR2 SYGVKD. The V gene end was trimmed by 4 bases and the J gene end by 3 bases; junction bases not matched to a gene: 5. The CDR3 extends over 15 amino acids. The CDR3 sequence: CAISATGQVNQPQHF. The CDR3 DNA sequence: TGTGCCATCAGTGCAACGGGACAGGTCAATCAGCCCCAGCATTTT.

To note about this clone: The junction departs from the called germline gene at one end, perhaps through a read error. This chain links TRBV27 with TRBJ2-7, with 7 bases identical to TRBD1. Germline assignment: CDR1 MNHEY and CDR2 SMNVEV (reference sequence). This CDR3 comprises 14 residues. CDR3 sequence: CASGLTGRGYEQYF. The CDR3, as DNA: TGTGCCAGCGGTTTGACAGGGAGAGGGTACGAGCAGTACTTC.

This clone was found once. The V gene is TRBV19, the J gene TRBJ2-1, with 7 nucleotides matching TRBD1. Per the germline V gene, CDR1 is LNHDA and CDR2 is SQIVND (reference sequence). J lost 1 base, V lost 1 base, and 7 bases had no gene match. The CDR3 loop spans 17 amino acids. The CDR3 spells CASSIVGTAWSYNEQFF. The CDR3, as DNA: TGTGCCAGTAGTATAGTGGGGACAGCTTGGTCCTACAATGAGCAGTTCTTC. Full variable domain (rest looked up from reference TRBV19 and TRBJ2-1): DGGITQSPKYLFRKEGQNVTLSCEQNLNHDAMYWYRQDPGQGLRLIYYSQIVNDFQKGDIAEGYSVSREKKESFPLTVTSAQKNPTAFYLCASSIVGTAWSYNEQFFGPGTRLTVL.

This chain connects TRBV19 to TRBJ2-3; TRBD2 might be the D (5 bases). CDR1 and CDR2 from the germline V gene are LNHDA and SQIVND (reference sequence). Trimming removed 2 bases from V and 0 bases from J, with 12 bases in between. The CDR3 length is 16 residues. The CDR3 here is CASSILRGISTDTQYF. The CDR3 DNA follows: TGTGCCAGTAGTATATTGCGAGGGATTAGCACAGATACGCAGTATTTT.

The V call is TRBV29-1, the J call TRBJ2-1, with 8 bases identical to TRBD2. There are 16 residues in the CDR3. The junction had 14 bases not matched to a gene; V was cut back by 0 bases and J by 10 bases. The germline V gene encodes CDR1 SQVTM and CDR2 ANQGSEA. This chain's CDR3 is CSVEDPRSGGLSEQFF. CDR3 coding DNA: TGCAGCGTTGAAGACCCCCGCAGCGGGGGCCTTAGCGAGCAGTTCTTC.

The chain carries TRBV2 and TRBJ2-1, with a tentative D call TRBD1 (5 bases). The CDR3 has 15 residues. Germline V gene lookup returns CDR1 SNHLY and CDR2 FYNNEI. V was shortened by 2 bases and J by 0 bases, with 8 bases between the two germline ends. Written as DNA, the CDR3 is TGTGCCAGCAGTGAACAGGGTACCTCCTACAATGAGCAGTTCTTC. Amino acids: CASSEQGTSYNEQFF.

This sequence joins TRBV4-2 and TRBJ2-1, with 12 bases aligning to TRBD2. This CDR3 region has 20 residues. Looked up from germline, CDR1 is LGHNA and CDR2 is YNFKEQ. With V trimmed by 2 bases and J by 6 bases, 17 bases remained unmatched. The CDR3 here is CASSQNPRALAGGLGNEQFF. The CDR3 DNA is TGTGCCAGCAGCCAAAATCCCCGGGCTCTAGCGGGGGGGCTCGGCAATGAGCAGTTCTTC.

V usage is TRBV20-1 and J usage is TRBJ1-1; D call uncertain. Trimming took 1 base from V and 8 from J, leaving 5 bases between them. The CDR3 runs 10 residues. Per the germline V gene, CDR1 is DFQATT and CDR2 is SNEGSKA (reference sequence). The DNA for the CDR3 is TGCAGTGCTAGAGGAGAGGAAGCTTTCTTT. It yields the protein CSARGEEAFF.